Described below is a single T cell receptor beta chain sequence and its context. What it recognizes is unknown. This specimen comes from a study of post-analysis software for immune sequencing data. About the study: The cohort encompassed relapsing-remitting, secondary progressive and progressive-relapsing multiple sclerosis disease courses.

The TCR beta cDNA libraries contained unique molecular identifiers. The T cell input of roughly 0.95 to 11 million gave a few hundred thousand cDNA molecules. TCRdb fed the PCR reads into MiXCR, producing one record per CDR3 protein. The data hold roughly 800,000 distinct CDR3 sequences, with approximately 53% observed a single time. The V end was cut by 3 bases, the J end by 9 bases, with 12 bases between. The CDR3 runs to 13 residues. Germline V gene sequence: CDR1 LNHNV, CDR2 YYDKDF (reference sequence). Study-level results: Strong co-clustering by F measure linked samples that shared a preparation batch. Included in a set of roughly five TRBV segments more frequent in patients than controls were TRBV5-6, TRBV5-1 and TRBV20-1. Comparison with controls showed significantly lower normalized Chao1 diversity in multiple sclerosis patients.

Material: blood. The source is a girl under 18 with multiple sclerosis. J is TRBJ2-1 and V is TRBV15; no reliable D call. The DNA of the CDR3 is TGTGCCACCAGCAGTGGTTTAGGTATTGAGCAGTTCTTC. Residues: CATSSGLGIEQFF.